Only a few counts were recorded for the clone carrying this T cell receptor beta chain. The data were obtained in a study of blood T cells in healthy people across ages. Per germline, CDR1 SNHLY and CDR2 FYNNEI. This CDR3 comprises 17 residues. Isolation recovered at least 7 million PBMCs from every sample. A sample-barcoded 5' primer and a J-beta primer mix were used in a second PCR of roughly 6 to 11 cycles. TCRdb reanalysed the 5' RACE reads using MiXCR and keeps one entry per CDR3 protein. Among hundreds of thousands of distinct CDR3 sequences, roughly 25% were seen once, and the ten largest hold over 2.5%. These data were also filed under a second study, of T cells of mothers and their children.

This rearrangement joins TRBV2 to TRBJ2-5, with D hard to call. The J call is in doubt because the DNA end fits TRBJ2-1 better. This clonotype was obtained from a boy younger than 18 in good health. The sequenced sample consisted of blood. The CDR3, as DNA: TGTGCCAGCAGGTCTTCCGAATTCCCGGTGATAGGGAATGAGCAGTTCTTC. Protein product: CASRSSEFPVIGNEQFF.